This is a list of T cell receptor beta chains from one sample in a study of blood T cell repertoires in COVID-19. This table comes from immunoSEQ multiplex PCR, and its TCRdb copy is limited to in-frame clones, with some not included. The sample holds a few hundred thousand clones, roughly nine tenths seen once. Material for sequencing was PBMCs or T cells enriched from blood (not recorded which). The receptors were sampled from a woman between 45 and 65 years old who had been exposed to COVID-19. CDR3s include the opening cysteine and the closing phenylalanine or tryptophan. D genes are given only for firm matches. Size tells how often a clone was seen (once, few, many) or the class of an expanded clone, and some rows leave it out.

cdr3_nt cdr3_aa j_call v_call clone_size d_call
TGTGCCAGCAGCCGAGGTTCAGGGGAAAAACTGTTTTTT CASSRGSGEKLFF TRBJ1-4 TRBV11-3 - -
TGTGCCAGCAGCTCCACGAAAAGGGGGCACACTGAAGCTTTCTTT CASSSTKRGHTEAFF TRBJ1-1 TRBV5-6 - TRBD1
TGTGCCTGGGGACAGGGGAAAACGACCCTGAACACCGGGGAGCTGTTTTTT CAWGQGKTTLNTGELFF TRBJ2-2 TRBV30 - TRBD1
TGTGCCACCAGCGGTGGGGAGGTTTATACCTATGGCTACACCTTC CATSGGEVYTYGYTF TRBJ1-2 TRBV15 - -
TGTGCCAGCAGCCAACACTCCCCGGGGACCCAGTACTTC CASSQHSPGTQYF TRBJ2-5 TRBV7-9 - -
TGTGCCAGCAGCTTATTCCTCCCCGGGAATTCACCCCTCCACTTT CASSLFLPGNSPLHF TRBJ1-6 TRBV7-9 - -
TGTGCCAGCAGTTCGGTGGCGGGGGTTCCCTCCTACGAGCAGTACTTC CASSSVAGVPSYEQYF TRBJ2-7 TRBV6-5 - TRBD2
TGTGCCAGCAGTTCCCTGGGACTAGCGGGGGGGCCGGGCACAGATACGCAGTATTTT CASSSLGLAGGPGTDTQYF TRBJ2-3 TRBV28 - TRBD2
TGTGCCAGCAGTTTATCACCGGGGACAGGGGGCTCTGAAGCTTTCTTT CASSLSPGTGGSEAFF TRBJ1-1 TRBV28 - TRBD1
TGTGCCAGCAGTATCTCCCGGACAGGGGGCAGTTCGTGGAATTCACCCCTCCACTTT CASSISRTGGSSWNSPLHF TRBJ1-6 TRBV2 - TRBD1
TGCGCCAGCAGTCAATCACGCAGGCTTAATGAAAAACTGTTTTTT CASSQSRRLNEKLFF TRBJ1-4 TRBV23-1 - -
TGTGCCAGCAGCCCAGGGACTAGCGGGGGGCCAATGCAGCAGTTCTTC CASSPGTSGGPMQQFF TRBJ2-1 TRBV3-1/TRBV3-2 - TRBD2
TGTGCCAGCAGCCTAGCTCGGGGGTCGAGCTCCTACAATGAGCAGTTCTTC CASSLARGSSSYNEQFF TRBJ2-1 TRBV7-9 once -
TGTGCCAGCAGCATATATGTTACAGGGATCTCTGGAAACACCATATATTTT CASSIYVTGISGNTIYF TRBJ1-3 TRBV2 - -
TGCAGCGCCGGGACAGGGATCAATGAAAAACTGTTTTTT CSAGTGINEKLFF TRBJ1-4 TRBV29-1 few TRBD1
TGTGCCTGGAGTACTATGTGGACCGGGGAGCTGTTTTTT CAWSTMWTGELFF TRBJ2-2 TRBV30 - -
TGTGCCAGCAGCCCAGTTTTTGGTAATCAGCCCCAGCATTTT CASSPVFGNQPQHF TRBJ1-5 TRBV28 - -
TGCGCCAGCAGCTTCGGCGGGGGGGCCAGTAGATCGGATACGCAGTATTTT CASSFGGGASRSDTQYF TRBJ2-3 TRBV5-1 - TRBD2
TGCAGTGCTAGTCCTACGACAGATACCTACGATCAGTACTTC CSASPTTDTYDQYF TRBJ2-7 TRBV20-1 once -
TGTGCCAGCAGTTCCGGGACACTCGGAAACACCATATATTTT CASSSGTLGNTIYF TRBJ1-3 TRBV28 - -
TGTGCCAGCTCACCGCAGTCTAATGAAAAACTGTTTTTT CASSPQSNEKLFF TRBJ1-4 TRBV18 once -
TGCGCCAGCAGCCTCGGACAGGGAAATTCACCCCTCCACTTT CASSLGQGNSPLHF TRBJ1-6 TRBV5-1 - TRBD1
TGTGCCAGCAGCTTATCGGTGGGCGAGACCCAGTACTTC CASSLSVGETQYF TRBJ2-5 TRBV7-8 - -
TGTGCCAGCAGCCAACGGGAGGGGGAGGCTTTCTTT CASSQREGEAFF TRBJ1-1 TRBV3-1/TRBV3-2 - -
TGTGCCAGCAGTGGCAATACTATCAACACCGGGGAGCTGTTTTTT CASSGNTINTGELFF TRBJ2-2 TRBV25-1 - -
TGTGCCAGCAGTGCCCTAGCGGGGACTAGCACAGATACGCAGTATTTT CASSALAGTSTDTQYF TRBJ2-3 TRBV2 once TRBD2
TGTGCCAGTAGAGGACTAGCGGGGGGCACAGATACGCAGTATTTT CASRGLAGGTDTQYF TRBJ2-3 TRBV19 - TRBD2
TGTGCCAGCAGCTCCCGCTCGGGGGGATATACCGGGGAGCTGTTTTTT CASSSRSGGYTGELFF TRBJ2-2 TRBV7-8 - TRBD2
TGCGCCAGCAGCCCGGGACAGGGAGGGTCACCCCTCCACTTT CASSPGQGGSPLHF TRBJ1-6 TRBV5-1 few TRBD1
TGTGCCAGCAGCCGCTACGGACAGGTTAGCACAGATACGCAGTATTTT CASSRYGQVSTDTQYF TRBJ2-3 TRBV3-1/TRBV3-2 once TRBD1
TGTGCCAGCAGCCGGACCGGGACAGCATACGAGCAGTACTTC CASSRTGTAYEQYF TRBJ2-7 TRBV7-9 - TRBD1
TGTGCCTGGAGTACCGTCGGGGGTCGTGGGGGAAAACTGTTTTTT CAWSTVGGRGGKLFF TRBJ1-4 TRBV30 - -
TGTGCCAGCAGCCTAGGTGACATGAGCTCCTATAATTCACCCCTCCACTTT CASSLGDMSSYNSPLHF TRBJ1-6 TRBV7-9 - -
TGTGCCAGCAGCAGGGGACAGGGGCTAACCTACGAGCAGTACTTC CASSRGQGLTYEQYF TRBJ2-7 TRBV5-6 once TRBD1
TGTGCCAGCTCACAACGACAGGGGGCGAACACTGAAGCTTTCTTT CASSQRQGANTEAFF TRBJ1-1 TRBV18 - TRBD1
TGTGCTAGCAGCCGCCATCCCGGGACTAGCGAGACCCAGTACTTC CASSRHPGTSETQYF TRBJ2-5 TRBV7-7 - TRBD2
TGTGCCAGTAGCCCCGGGAGGCGAATAGCGGGGACCTACGAGCAGTACTTC CASSPGRRIAGTYEQYF TRBJ2-7 TRBV19 - TRBD2
TGTGCCAGCAGCCCCGGGGGTTCCTACGAGCAGTACTTC CASSPGGSYEQYF TRBJ2-7 TRBV12-3/TRBV12-4 - -
TGTGCCAGCAGCTTGTTTTCTAGCACTGATACGCAGTATTTT CASSLFSSTDTQYF TRBJ2-3 TRBV5-5 - -
TGCGCCAGCAGCCCGACAGGCCACCCGATCTACGAGCAGTACTTC CASSPTGHPIYEQYF TRBJ2-7 TRBV5-1 - -
TGTGCCAGCAGTTCAGAGAGGTTGGGTGAAAAACTGTTTTTT CASSSERLGEKLFF TRBJ1-4 TRBV28 - -
TGTGCCAGCAGTGAACATGGGGGGGCGGCCTCCGAGCAGTACTTC CASSEHGGAASEQYF TRBJ2-7 TRBV6-1 - -
TGTGCCAGCCCCAAGCAGGGTTTCGGCAACTATGGCTACACCTTC CASPKQGFGNYGYTF TRBJ1-2 TRBV7-2 - -
TGTGCCAGCCATCGGCAGGGTTGGGAGACCCAGTACTTC CASHRQGWETQYF TRBJ2-5 TRBV18 - -
TGTGCCAGTAGTATCAACTACAACACCGGGGAGCTGTTTTTT CASSINYNTGELFF TRBJ2-2 TRBV19 - -
TGTGCCACCAGGACAGGGTCCCCGTACAATGAGCAGTTCTTC CATRTGSPYNEQFF TRBJ2-1 TRBV2 - TRBD1
TGTGCCAGCTCACTGGACAGGGGAACTACTGGAAACACCATATATTTT CASSLDRGTTGNTIYF TRBJ1-3 TRBV18 - TRBD1